This T cell receptor beta chain was identified during a study of patients and donors after allogeneic stem cell transplantation. V was trimmed by 4 bases and J by 6 bases, leaving 11 bases between them. CDR3 length equals 13 residues. TCRdb reprocessed the RT-PCR reads via MiXCR and lists one record per CDR3 protein. There are approximately 210,000 distinct CDR3 sequences in the sample; 41% occur only once, and 33% lies in the top ten. This clonotype originated in a human donor who was either an allogeneic HSCT recipient or a stem cell or donor lymphocyte infusion donor (not recorded which). It is not recorded whose cells these are; they may come from a transplant donor. The V call is TRBV12-3 or TRBV12-4, the J call TRBJ2-3, with D uncertain. The sequenced sample was blood, either unsorted or a sorted T cell fraction (not recorded which). CDR3: CASSSVLGDTQYF. The CDR3 nucleotides are TGTGCCAGCAGTTCCGTCCTTGGCGATACGCAGTATTTT.